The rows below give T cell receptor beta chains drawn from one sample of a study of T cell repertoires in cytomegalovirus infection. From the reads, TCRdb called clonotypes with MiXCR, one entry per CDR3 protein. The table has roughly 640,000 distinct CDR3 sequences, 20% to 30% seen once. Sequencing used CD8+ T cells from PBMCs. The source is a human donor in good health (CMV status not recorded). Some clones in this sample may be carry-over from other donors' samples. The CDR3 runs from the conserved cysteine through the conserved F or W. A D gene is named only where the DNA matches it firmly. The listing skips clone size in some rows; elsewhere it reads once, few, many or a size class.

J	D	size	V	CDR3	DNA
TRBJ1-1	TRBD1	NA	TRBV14	CASSQGLRDRDSLEAFF	TGTGCCAGCAGCCAAGGGTTGAGGGACAGGGATTCTCTTGAAGCTTTCTTT
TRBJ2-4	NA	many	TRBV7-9	CASSSDHMVTKNIQYF	TGTGCCAGCAGCTCGGACCATATGGTAACCAAAAACATTCAGTACTTC
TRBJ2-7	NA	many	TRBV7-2	CASSLADGPYEQYF	TGTGCCAGCAGCTTAGCCGACGGACCCTACGAGCAGTACTTC
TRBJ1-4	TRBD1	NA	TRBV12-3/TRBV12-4	CASSPGTAATNEKLFF	TGTGCCAGCAGTCCCGGGACAGCTGCAACTAATGAAAAACTGTTTTTT
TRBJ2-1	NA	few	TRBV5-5	CASSFRGTFNEQFF	TGTGCCAGCAGCTTCCGGGGGACCTTCAATGAGCAGTTCTTC
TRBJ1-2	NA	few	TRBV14	CASSPLGQLLGYTF	TGTGCCAGCAGCCCCCTCGGCCAGCTGCTTGGCTACACCTTC
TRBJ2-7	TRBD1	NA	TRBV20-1	CSARDLQGALAYEQYF	TGCAGTGCTAGAGATCTACAGGGGGCCCTAGCCTACGAGCAGTACTTT
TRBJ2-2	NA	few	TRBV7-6	CASSVEELFF	TGTGCCAGCAGCGTCGAGGAGCTGTTTTTT
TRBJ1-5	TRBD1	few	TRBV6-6	CASSRTGTGGSSTDQPQHF	TGTGCCAGCAGTCGTACGGGGACAGGGGGTTCATCAACGGATCAGCCCCAGCATTTT
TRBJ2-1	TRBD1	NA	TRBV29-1	CSPQLTGSGEQFF	TGCAGCCCACAGTTGACAGGGTCGGGCGAGCAGTTCTTC
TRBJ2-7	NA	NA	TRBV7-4	CASSLKGRVQYF	TGTGCCAGCAGCTTGAAGGGGCGGGTGCAGTACTTC
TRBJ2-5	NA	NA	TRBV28	CASSPRVWLGETQYF	TGTGCCAGCAGTCCCCGGGTGTGGTTGGGGGAGACCCAGTACTTC
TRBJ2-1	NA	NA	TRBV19	CAPSTEQFF	TGTGCCCCCTCCACTGAGCAGTTCTTC
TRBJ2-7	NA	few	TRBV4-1	CASSFRGGLAYEQYF	TGCGCCAGCAGCTTCAGGGGGGGCTTAGCCTACGAGCAGTACTTC
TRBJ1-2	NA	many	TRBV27	CASSTSVPAVPSLQGALGYTF	NA
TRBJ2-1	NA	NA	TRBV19	CASSIVHSSYNEQFF	TGTGCCAGTAGTATTGTTCACAGCTCCTACAATGAGCAGTTCTTC
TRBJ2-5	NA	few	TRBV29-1	CSVEEGLVLQETQYF	TGCAGCGTTGAAGAGGGCCTAGTTTTGCAGGAGACCCAGTACTTC
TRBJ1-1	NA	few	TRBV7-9	CASSSPLELPGTEAFF	TGTGCCAGCAGCTCCCCCCTCGAATTACCGGGCACTGAAGCTTTCTTT
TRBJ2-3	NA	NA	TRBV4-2	CASSREYGQSTDTQYF	TGTGCCAGCAGCCGAGAGTATGGGCAGTCCACAGATACGCAGTATTTT
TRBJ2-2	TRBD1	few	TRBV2	CASLGQENTGELFF	TGTGCCAGCCTGGGACAGGAGAACACCGGGGAGCTGTTTTTT
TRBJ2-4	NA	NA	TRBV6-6	CASSYGGLGAKNIQYF	TGTGCCAGCAGTTACGGCGGGCTAGGAGCCAAAAACATTCAGTACTTC
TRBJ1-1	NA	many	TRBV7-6	CASSLSQGVRGNTEAFF	TGTGCCAGCAGCTTAAGCCAAGGGGTCCGAGGGAACACTGAAGCTTTCTTT
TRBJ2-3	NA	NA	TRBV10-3	CAISARVSTDTQYF	TGTGCCATCAGTGCCAGGGTGAGCACAGATACGCAGTATTTT
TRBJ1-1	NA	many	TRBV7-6	CASSSHRTDLNTEAFF	TGTGCCAGCAGCTCCCACCGGACAGACCTGAACACTGAAGCTTTCTTT
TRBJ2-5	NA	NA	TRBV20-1	CSASRGFQETQYF	TGCAGTGCTTCCAGGGGTTTCCAAGAGACCCAGTACTTC
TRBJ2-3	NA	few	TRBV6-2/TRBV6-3	CATLGSLTDTQYF	TGTGCCACCTTGGGAAGCCTCACAGATACGCAGTATTTT
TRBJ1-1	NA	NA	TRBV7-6	CASSLETDTEAFF	TGTGCCAGCAGCTTAGAGACAGACACTGAAGCTTTCTTT
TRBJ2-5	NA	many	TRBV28	CASSFLTDYQETQYF	TGTGCCAGCAGTTTTTTGACGGACTACCAAGAGACCCAGTACTTC
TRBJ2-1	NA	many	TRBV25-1	CASSEWARGVSYNEQFF	TGTGCCAGCAGTGAATGGGCCAGGGGGGTCTCCTACAATGAGCAGTTCTTC
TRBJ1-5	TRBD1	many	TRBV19	CASSMRTGGQRNQPQHF	TGTGCCAGTAGTATGAGGACAGGGGGGCAACGCAATCAGCCCCAGCATTTT
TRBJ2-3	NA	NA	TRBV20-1	CSARDRVRESTDTQYF	TGCAGTGCTAGAGATCGGGTCAGGGAAAGCACAGATACGCAGTATTTT
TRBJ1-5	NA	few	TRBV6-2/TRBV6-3	CASRTPGYIQPQHF	TGTGCCAGCCGCACCCCGGGTTACATCCAGCCCCAGCATTTT
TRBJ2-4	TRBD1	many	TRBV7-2	CASSLASWQGASRAKNIQYF	TGTGCCAGCAGCTTAGCGTCTTGGCAGGGGGCTAGTAGGGCCAAAAACATTCAGTACTTC
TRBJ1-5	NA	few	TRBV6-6	CASSYGAVQPQHF	TGTGCCAGCAGTTACGGGGCAGTCCAGCCCCAGCATTTT
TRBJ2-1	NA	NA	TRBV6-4	CASNEGGYGNEQFF	TGTGCCAGCAACGAGGGGGGCTACGGCAATGAGCAGTTCTTC
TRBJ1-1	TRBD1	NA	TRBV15	CATRSTDREAFF	TGTGCCACCAGGTCAACGGACAGGGAAGCTTTCTTT
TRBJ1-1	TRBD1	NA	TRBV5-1	CASSLGVTGTDTEAFF	TGCGCCAGCAGCTTGGGGGTAACCGGGACAGACACTGAAGCTTTCTTT
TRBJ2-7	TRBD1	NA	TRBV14	CASSQGPGDRSYEQYF	TGTGCCAGCAGCCAGGGCCCCGGGGACAGGTCCTACGAGCAGTACTTC
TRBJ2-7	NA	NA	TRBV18	CASSQRTKESYEQYF	TGTGCCAGCTCTCAACGGACAAAGGAGTCCTACGAGCAGTACTTC
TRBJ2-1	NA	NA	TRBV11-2	CASSLEVGKYNEQFF	TGTGCCAGCAGCTTAGAGGTGGGGAAGTACAATGAGCAGTTCTTC
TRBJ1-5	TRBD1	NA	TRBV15	CATSRGDRRNQPQHF	TGTGCCACCAGCAGAGGGGACAGAAGAAATCAGCCCCAGCATTTT
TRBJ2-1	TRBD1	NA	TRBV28	CASTPGDSNYNEQFF	TGTGCCAGCACCCCAGGGGACAGCAACTACAATGAGCAGTTCTTC
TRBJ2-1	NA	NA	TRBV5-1	CASSMGGPRSYNEQFF	TGCGCCAGCTCTATGGGGGGCCCTCGCTCCTACAATGAGCAGTTCTTC
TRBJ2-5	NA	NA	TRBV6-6	CASSSRDATYF	TGTGCCAGCAGTTCCCGGGACGCTACGTACTTC